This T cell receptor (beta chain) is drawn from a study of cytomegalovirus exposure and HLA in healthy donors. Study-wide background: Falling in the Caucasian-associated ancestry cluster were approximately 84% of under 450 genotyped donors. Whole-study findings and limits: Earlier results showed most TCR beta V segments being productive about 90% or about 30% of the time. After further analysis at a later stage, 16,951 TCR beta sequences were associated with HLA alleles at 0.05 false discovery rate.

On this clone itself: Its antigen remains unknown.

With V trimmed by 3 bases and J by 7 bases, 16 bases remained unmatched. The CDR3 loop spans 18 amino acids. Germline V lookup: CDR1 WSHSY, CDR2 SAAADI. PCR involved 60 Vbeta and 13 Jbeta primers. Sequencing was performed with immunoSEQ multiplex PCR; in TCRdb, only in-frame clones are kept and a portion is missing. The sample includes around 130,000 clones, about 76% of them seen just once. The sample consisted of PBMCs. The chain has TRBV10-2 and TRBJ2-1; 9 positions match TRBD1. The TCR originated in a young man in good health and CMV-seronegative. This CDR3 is CASSDFFSGQGVSNEQFF. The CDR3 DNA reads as TGCGCCAGCAGTGACTTTTTTTCGGGACAGGGAGTATCGAATGAGCAGTTCTTC.